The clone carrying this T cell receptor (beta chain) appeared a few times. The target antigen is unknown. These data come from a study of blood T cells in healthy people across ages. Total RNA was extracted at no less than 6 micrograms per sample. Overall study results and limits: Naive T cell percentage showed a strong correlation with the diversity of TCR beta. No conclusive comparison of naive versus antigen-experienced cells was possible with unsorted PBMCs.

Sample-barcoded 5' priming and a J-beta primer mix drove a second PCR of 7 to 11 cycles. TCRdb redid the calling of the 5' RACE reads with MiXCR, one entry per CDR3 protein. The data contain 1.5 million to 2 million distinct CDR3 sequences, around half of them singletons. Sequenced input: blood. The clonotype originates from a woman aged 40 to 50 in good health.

The CDR3, as DNA: TGCAGTGCTAGATCCCGAACAAAGCAGTTCTTC. It yields the protein CSARSRTKQFF. The V and J genes are TRBV20-1 and TRBJ2-1, with D unclear. Trimming stripped 2 bases from V and 11 bases from J, with 10 bases between. The CDR3 runs 11 residues. Looked up from germline, CDR1 is DFQATT and CDR2 is SNEGSKA (reference sequence).